These 9 T cell receptor beta chains share one sample of origin, sequenced in a study of blood T cell repertoires in COVID-19. Sequencing was performed with immunoSEQ multiplex PCR; in TCRdb, only in-frame clones are kept and a portion is missing. The table has about 64,000 clones, over 75% seen once. Sequencing was done on a sample of peripheral blood. The receptors come from a man older than 75 with acute or convalescent COVID-19.

The table lists this clone with a count of one. This chain joins TRBV4-1 and TRBJ2-1, with TRBD2 identical over 14 bases. Trimming cost V 1 base and J 0 bases; bases outside gene matches: 5. CDR1 and CDR2 from the germline V gene are MGHRA and YSYEKL. The length of the CDR3 is 19 residues. In DNA form, the CDR3 reads TGCGCCAGCAGCCAAGGAGGGACTAGCGGGGGCCTCTCCTACAATGAGCAGTTCTTC. Encoded protein: CASSQGGTSGGLSYNEQFF.

The chain employs TRBV13 and TRBJ2-1; 10 positions agree with TRBD2. The V gene end was trimmed by 5 bases and the J gene end by 1 base; junction bases not matched to a gene: 14. This CDR3 spans 19 amino acids. Germline V gene sequence: CDR1 PRHDT, CDR2 FYEKMQ (reference sequence). The CDR3 reads CASSVLAGVLSGSYNEQFF. DNA of the CDR3: TGTGCCAGCAGCGTCCTAGCGGGGGTCCTCTCCGGGTCCTACAATGAGCAGTTCTTC. Based on the CDR3 plus reference TRBV13 and TRBJ2-1, the full variable domain is AAGVIQSPRHLIKEKRETATLKCYPIPRHDTVYWYQQGPGQDPQFLISFYEKMQSDKGSIPDRFSAQQFSDYHSELNMSSLELGDSALYFCASSVLAGVLSGSYNEQFFGPGTRLTVL.

V and J are TRBV10-3 and TRBJ1-1; D uncertain. The CDR3 totals 14 residues. Trimming cost V 0 bases and J 1 base, with 6 bases left between them. Looked up from germline, CDR1 is ENHRY and CDR2 is SYGVKD. Here the CDR3 reads CAISESQSNTEAFF. In nucleotides, the CDR3 is TGTGCCATCAGTGAGTCACAGTCGAACACTGAAGCTTTCTTT.

V and J are TRBV5-1 and TRBJ1-1; D perhaps matches TRBD1 (6 bases). Per germline, CDR1 SGHRS and CDR2 YFSETQ. Trimming stripped 4 bases from V and 0 bases from J, with 10 bases between. The CDR3 covers 14 residues. The CDR3 loop is CASSPQGLNTEAFF. CDR3 in DNA: TGCGCCAGCAGCCCGCAGGGGCTGAACACTGAAGCTTTCTTT.

The chain employs TRBV30 and TRBJ1-2, with a possible D match to TRBD1 (6 bases). The CDR3 spans 13 residues. Germline V CDR1 and CDR2: GTSNPN, SVGIG (reference sequence). V was cut by 2 bases and J by 4 bases, with 11 bases left in between. CDR3 coding DNA: TGTGCCTGGAGTCAGGGACATTCCTATGGCTACACCTTC. Its translation is CAWSQGHSYGYTF. Based on the CDR3 plus reference TRBV30 and TRBJ1-2, the full variable domain is SQTIHQWPATLVQPVGSPLSLECTVEGTSNPNLYWYRQAAGRGLQLLFYSVGIGQISSEVPQNLSASRPQDRQFILSSKKLLLSDSGFYLCAWSQGHSYGYTFGSGTRLTVV.

The chain joins TRBV6-1 to TRBJ2-4; 13 bases agree with TRBD2. Germline V gene lookup returns CDR1 MNHNS and CDR2 SASEGT. The CDR3 loop spans 17 amino acids. Trimming at V came to 4 bases and at J to 8 bases, leaving 11 bases not matched to a gene. The CDR3: CASSGTTSGGDMYIQYF. In DNA, the CDR3 is TGTGCCAGCAGTGGAACAACTAGCGGGGGGGACATGTACATTCAGTACTTC.

V is TRBV4-1 and J is TRBJ1-6; tentative D call: TRBD1 (6 bases). Germline V lookup: CDR1 MGHRA, CDR2 YSYEKL. CDR3 length: 14 residues. Trimming shortened V by 2 bases and J by 11 bases, and 13 bases separated the two germline ends. Written as DNA, the CDR3 is TGCGCCAGCAGCCAACCCTCACGGACAGCACCCCTCCACTTT. Encoded protein: CASSQPSRTAPLHF.

The genes are TRBV5-1 and TRBJ2-5; TRBD1 might be the D (7 bases). The CDR3 covers 15 residues. The V end lost 2 bases, the J end lost 3 bases, and 14 bases lay between the germline ends. From germline, CDR1 is SGHRS and CDR2 YFSETQ. The CDR3 coding sequence is TGCGCCAGCAGCTTTGGAGGGGGCAGCGAAGAGACCCAGTACTTC. Translated, it gives CASSFGGGSEETQYF.

The rearrangement links TRBV2 to TRBJ2-2, with TRBD1 identical over 9 bases. Germline assignment: CDR1 SNHLY and CDR2 FYNNEI. The CDR3 sequence is 14 residues long. With V trimmed by 10 bases and J by 1 base, 4 bases remained unmatched. The CDR3 reads CATKGQGNTGELFF. For the CDR3, the DNA is TGTGCCACCAAGGGACAGGGGAACACCGGGGAGCTGTTTTTT. Looking up the rest from reference TRBV2 and TRBJ2-2 gives the full variable domain: EPEVTQTPSHQVTQMGQEVILRCVPISNHLYFYWYRQILGQKVEFLVSFYNNEISEKSEIFDDQFSVERPDGSNFTLKIRSTKLEDSAMYFCATKGQGNTGELFFGEGSRLTVL.